The 3 T cell receptor beta chains below come from one sample, sequenced in a study of HIV-infected patients and healthy controls. Around 500 ng RNA was reverse transcribed with alpha and beta constant-region primers. Separate chain-specific third strand synthesis with multiplexing indices produced the alpha and beta libraries. TCRdb passed the 5' RACE reads through MiXCR, listing each CDR3 protein once. The sample records around 9,000 distinct CDR3 sequences, 5.5% to 6% being singletons. No cell fractionation was done, so the repertoire covers all unsorted peripheral blood T cells. The sequenced sample consisted of blood. These receptors all stem from an adult in good health.

There are many counts of this clonotype. The chain employs TRBV20-1 and TRBJ2-7, with a tentative D call TRBD1 (7 bases). The germline V gene has CDR1 DFQATT and CDR2 SNEGSKA (reference sequence). V lost 7 bases, J lost 6 bases, and 19 bases lay in between. The CDR3 loop spans 13 amino acids. CDR3 sequence (DNA): TGCAGTGGGGCGGGGACAGATTACTCCGAGCAGTACTTC. It yields the protein CSGAGTDYSEQYF.

This clonotype is medium-sized (0.01 to 0.1%) by share. The CDR3 spells CASSFFGNQPQHF. CDR3 bases: TGTGCCAGCAGTTTTTTTGGCAATCAGCCCCAGCATTTT. J is TRBJ1-5 and V is TRBV12-3 or TRBV12-4; D is ambiguous. This CDR3 has 13 amino acids. V shed 3 bases and J shed 2 bases, with 5 bases lying between them.

This clonotype was seen at least ten times. This chain connects TRBV27 to TRBJ2-3; 16 nucleotides match TRBD2. Trimming cost V 4 bases and J 5 bases; bases outside gene matches: 6. The CDR3 runs 17 residues. The germline CDR1 and CDR2 sequences are MNHEY and SMNVEV (reference sequence). CDR3 sequence (DNA): TGTGCCAGCAGTTCGGGACTAGCGGGGGGGAGGGAAGATACGCAGTATTTT. Protein sequence: CASSSGLAGGREDTQYF.